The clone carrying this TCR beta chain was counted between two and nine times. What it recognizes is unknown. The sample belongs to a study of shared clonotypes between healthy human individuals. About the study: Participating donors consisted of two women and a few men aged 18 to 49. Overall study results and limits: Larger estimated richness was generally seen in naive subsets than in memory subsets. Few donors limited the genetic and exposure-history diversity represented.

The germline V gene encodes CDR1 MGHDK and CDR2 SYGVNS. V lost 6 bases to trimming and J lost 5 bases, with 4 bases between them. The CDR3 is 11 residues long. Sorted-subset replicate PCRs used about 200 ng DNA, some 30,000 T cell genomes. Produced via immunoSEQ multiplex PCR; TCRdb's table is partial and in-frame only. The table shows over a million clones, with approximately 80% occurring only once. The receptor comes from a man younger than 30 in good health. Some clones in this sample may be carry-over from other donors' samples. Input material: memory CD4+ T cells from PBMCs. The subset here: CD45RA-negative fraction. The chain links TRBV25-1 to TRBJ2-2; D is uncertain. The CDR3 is CASRYTGELFF. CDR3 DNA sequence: TGTGCCAGCAGGTATACCGGGGAGCTGTTTTTT.